One TCR beta chain is described in this entry. The antigen remains undetermined. This entry is derived from a study of T cells expressing NK-cell markers. In the study overall: Sorted CD3+CD56-NKG2C+, CD3+CD56+NKG2C+ and CD3+CD56+NKG2C- T cells supplied the TCR beta repertoires. Seven of the eight sequenced donors were classified as HCMV-seropositive, and one was classified as seronegative. The study, taken as a whole, reports: Nothing established the HCMV specificity of expanded NKG2C+ T cell clones.

Beta-chain TCR cDNA was generated via 5'RACE template switching with UMIs. Using the 5' RACE reads, TCRdb records one entry per CDR3 protein without DNA. The sample includes about 150,000 distinct CDR3 sequences. CDR1 and CDR2 from the germline V gene are MNHEY and SMNVEV (reference sequence). This CDR3 spans 14 amino acids. The sequence was collected from a man aged 18-30 years in good health. The chain recombines TRBV27 with TRBJ2-7; the TCRdb call, TRBD1, lacks DNA for checking. The sequenced material came from blood T cells: a sorted CD56 or NKG2C T cell subset, CD4+ or CD8+ T cells, or bulk PBMC T cells (not recorded which). The CDR3: CASSAGDGSYEQYF.